This entry is about one TCR beta chain. The CDR3 runs to 14 residues. J was trimmed by 7 bases and V by 0 bases; bases with no gene match: 5. Germline values: CDR1 LNHNV, CDR2 YYDKDF (reference sequence). This specimen belongs to a study of control samples from healthy donors and cancer patients. Assay: immunoSEQ multiplex PCR; the TCRdb copy retains only in-frame clones and omits some. The sample lists under 150,000 clones, around 90% occurring once. The TCR originated in a man in his forties in good health. This sequence joins TRBV15 and TRBJ1-1; TRBD1 aligns across 7 bases. Sample: blood. The chain's CDR3 is CATSRENRGFEAFF. The CDR3 region has the DNA TGTGCCACCAGCAGAGAAAACAGGGGTTTTGAAGCTTTCTTT.